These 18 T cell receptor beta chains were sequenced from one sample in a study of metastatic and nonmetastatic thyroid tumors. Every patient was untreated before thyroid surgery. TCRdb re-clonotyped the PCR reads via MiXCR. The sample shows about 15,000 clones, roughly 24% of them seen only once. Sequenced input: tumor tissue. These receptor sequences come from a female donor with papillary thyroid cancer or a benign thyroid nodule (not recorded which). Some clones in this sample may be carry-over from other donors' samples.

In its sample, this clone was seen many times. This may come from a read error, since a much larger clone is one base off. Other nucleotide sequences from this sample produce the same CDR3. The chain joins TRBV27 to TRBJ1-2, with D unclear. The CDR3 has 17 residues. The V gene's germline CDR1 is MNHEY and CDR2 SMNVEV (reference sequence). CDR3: CASSLIGDLRPNYGFTF. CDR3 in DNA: TGTGCCAGCAGTTTAATAGGCGACCTTCGACCTAACTATGGCTTCACCTTC.

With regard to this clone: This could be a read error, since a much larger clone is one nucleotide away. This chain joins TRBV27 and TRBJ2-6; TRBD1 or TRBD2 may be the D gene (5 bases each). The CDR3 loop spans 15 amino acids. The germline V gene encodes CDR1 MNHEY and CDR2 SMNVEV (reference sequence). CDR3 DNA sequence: TGCGCCAGCAGTGGGGTGGGGGCTGGGGCCAACGTCCTGACTTTC. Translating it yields CASSGVGAGANVLTF.

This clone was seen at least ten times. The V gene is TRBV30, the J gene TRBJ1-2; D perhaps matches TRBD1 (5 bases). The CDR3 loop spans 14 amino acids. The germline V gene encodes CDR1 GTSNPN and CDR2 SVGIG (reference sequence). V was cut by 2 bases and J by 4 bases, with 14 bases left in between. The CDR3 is CAWSRSGPGYGYTF. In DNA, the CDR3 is TGTGCCTGGAGTAGGTCAGGGCCCGGCTATGGCTACACCTTC.

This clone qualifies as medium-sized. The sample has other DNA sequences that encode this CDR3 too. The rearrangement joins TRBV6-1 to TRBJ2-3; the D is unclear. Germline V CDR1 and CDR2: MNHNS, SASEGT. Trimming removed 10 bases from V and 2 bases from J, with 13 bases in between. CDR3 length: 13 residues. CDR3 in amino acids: CATNLVPTDTQYF. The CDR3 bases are TGTGCCACCAACCTAGTACCCACAGATACGCAGTATTTT.

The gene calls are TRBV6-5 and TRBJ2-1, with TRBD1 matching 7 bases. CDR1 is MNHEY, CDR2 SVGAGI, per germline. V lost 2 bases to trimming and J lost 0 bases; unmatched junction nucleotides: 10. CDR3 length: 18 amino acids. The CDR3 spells CASSYRTGIRSSYNEQFF. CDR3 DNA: TGTGCCAGCAGTTACAGGACAGGAATTAGAAGCTCCTACAATGAGCAGTTCTTC.

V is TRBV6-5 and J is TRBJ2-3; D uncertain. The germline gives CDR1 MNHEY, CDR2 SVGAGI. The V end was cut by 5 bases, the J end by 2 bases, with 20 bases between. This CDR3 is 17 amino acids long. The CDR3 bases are TGTGCCAGCAGTCGGCGTGGAGTGACGAGCTCCACAGATACGCAGTATTTT. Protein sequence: CASSRRGVTSSTDTQYF.

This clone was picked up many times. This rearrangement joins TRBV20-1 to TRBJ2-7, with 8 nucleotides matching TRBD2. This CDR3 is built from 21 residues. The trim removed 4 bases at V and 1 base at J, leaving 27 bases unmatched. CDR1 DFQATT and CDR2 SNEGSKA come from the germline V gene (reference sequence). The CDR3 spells CSATLRYKPGLVGGKSYEQYF. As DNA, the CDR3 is TGCAGTGCTACCCTGCGATACAAACCGGGACTAGTGGGAGGGAAGTCCTACGAGCAGTACTTC.

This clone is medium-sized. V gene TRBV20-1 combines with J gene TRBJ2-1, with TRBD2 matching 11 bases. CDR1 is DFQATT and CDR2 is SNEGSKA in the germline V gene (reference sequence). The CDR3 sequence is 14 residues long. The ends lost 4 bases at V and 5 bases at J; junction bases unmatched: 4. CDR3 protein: CSAMGLAANNEQFF. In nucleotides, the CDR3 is TGCAGTGCTATGGGACTAGCGGCCAACAATGAGCAGTTCTTC.

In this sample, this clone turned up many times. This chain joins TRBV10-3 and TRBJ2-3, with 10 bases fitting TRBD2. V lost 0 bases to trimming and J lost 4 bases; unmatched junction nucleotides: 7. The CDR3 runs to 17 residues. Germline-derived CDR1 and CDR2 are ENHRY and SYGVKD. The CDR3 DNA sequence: TGTGCCATCAGTGAGTCTCCTAGCGGGAGCCGCCCAGATACGCAGTATTTT. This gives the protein CAISESPSGSRPDTQYF.

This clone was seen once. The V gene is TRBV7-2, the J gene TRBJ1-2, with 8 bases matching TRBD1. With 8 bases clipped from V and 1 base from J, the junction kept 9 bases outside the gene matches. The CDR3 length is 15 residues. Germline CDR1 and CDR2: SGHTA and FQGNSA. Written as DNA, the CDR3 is TGTGCCAGCGGCGACCAGGGGGCTATTAACTATGGCTACACCTTC. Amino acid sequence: CASGDQGAINYGYTF.

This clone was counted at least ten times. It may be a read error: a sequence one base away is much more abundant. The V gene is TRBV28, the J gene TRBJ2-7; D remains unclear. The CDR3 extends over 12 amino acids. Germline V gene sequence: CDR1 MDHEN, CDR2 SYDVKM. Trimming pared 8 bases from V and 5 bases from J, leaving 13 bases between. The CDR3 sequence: CASSYGPDEQYF. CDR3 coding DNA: TGTGCCAGCTCCTATGGGCCCGACGAGCAGTACTTC.

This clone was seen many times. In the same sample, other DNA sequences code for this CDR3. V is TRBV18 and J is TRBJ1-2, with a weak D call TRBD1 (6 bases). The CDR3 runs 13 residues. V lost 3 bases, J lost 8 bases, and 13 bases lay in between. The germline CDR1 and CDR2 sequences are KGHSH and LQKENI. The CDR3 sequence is CASSPSDSRGYTF. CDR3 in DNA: TGTGCCAGCTCACCTTCGGACAGTCGCGGCTACACCTTC.

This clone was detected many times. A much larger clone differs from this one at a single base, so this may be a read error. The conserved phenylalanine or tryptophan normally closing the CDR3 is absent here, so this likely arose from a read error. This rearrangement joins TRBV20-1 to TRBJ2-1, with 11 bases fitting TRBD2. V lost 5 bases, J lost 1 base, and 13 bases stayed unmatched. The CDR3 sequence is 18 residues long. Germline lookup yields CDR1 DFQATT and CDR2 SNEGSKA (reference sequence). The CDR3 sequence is CSAPDPTSGVTSYNEQFL. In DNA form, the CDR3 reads TGCAGTGCTCCCGACCCGACTAGCGGGGTGACATCCTACAATGAGCAGTTCCTC.

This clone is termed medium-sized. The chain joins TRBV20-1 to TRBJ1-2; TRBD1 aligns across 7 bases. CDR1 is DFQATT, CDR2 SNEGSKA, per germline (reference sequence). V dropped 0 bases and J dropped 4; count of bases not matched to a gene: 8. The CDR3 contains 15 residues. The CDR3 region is CSARDPQRDSYGYTF. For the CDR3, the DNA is TGCAGTGCTAGAGATCCCCAGCGGGACAGCTATGGCTACACCTTC.

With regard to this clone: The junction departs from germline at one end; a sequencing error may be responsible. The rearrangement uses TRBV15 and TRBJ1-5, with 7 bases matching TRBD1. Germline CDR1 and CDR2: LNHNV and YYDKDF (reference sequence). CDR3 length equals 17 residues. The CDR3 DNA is TGTGCCACCAGCAGTTCTTTGGGACAGCCGGTTCATCAACCCCAGCATTTT. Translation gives CATSSSLGQPVHQPQHF.

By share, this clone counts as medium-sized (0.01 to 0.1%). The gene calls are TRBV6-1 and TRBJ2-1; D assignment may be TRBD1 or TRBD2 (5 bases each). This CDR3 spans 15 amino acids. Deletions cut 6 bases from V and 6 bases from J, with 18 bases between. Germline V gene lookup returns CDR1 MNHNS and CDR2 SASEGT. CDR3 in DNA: TGTGCCAGCAGCTCCGGGACCGCCCCCGGCAATGAGCAGTTCTTC. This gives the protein CASSSGTAPGNEQFF.

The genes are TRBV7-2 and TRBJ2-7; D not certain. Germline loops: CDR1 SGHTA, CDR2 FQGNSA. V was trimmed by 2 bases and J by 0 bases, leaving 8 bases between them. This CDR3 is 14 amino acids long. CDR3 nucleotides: TGTGCCAGCAGCTTATCCAGTACCTCCTACGAGCAGTACTTC. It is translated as CASSLSSTSYEQYF.

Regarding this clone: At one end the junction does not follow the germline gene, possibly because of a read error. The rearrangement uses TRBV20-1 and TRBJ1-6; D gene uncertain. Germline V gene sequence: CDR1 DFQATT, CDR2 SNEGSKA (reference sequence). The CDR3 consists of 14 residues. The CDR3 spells CIAISPGWDSPLHF. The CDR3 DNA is TGCATTGCTATATCGCCAGGATGGGATTCACCCCTCCACTTT.